A single sample is the source of the 19 T cell receptor beta chains below, sequenced in a study of blood T cell repertoires in COVID-19. Sequencing used immunoSEQ multiplex PCR; TCRdb keeps in-frame clones, though not all of them. The sample records more than 100,000 clones, almost 90% being singletons. Sequencing used peripheral blood. These receptors were collected from a woman aged 55-70 years with COVID-19, enrolled during active disease.

The chain carries TRBV30 and TRBJ1-2; possibly TRBD1 for D (5 bases). V lost 3 bases to trimming and J lost 7 bases, with 15 bases between them. Germline CDR1 is GTSNPN and CDR2 is SVGIG (reference sequence). The CDR3 has 13 amino acids. CDR3: CAWSRPGEGGYTF. In DNA form, the CDR3 reads TGTGCCTGGAGCAGGCCGGGGGAAGGTGGCTACACCTTC.

The V and J genes are TRBV3-1 (or the pseudogene TRBV3-2) and TRBJ1-1; possibly TRBD1 for D (6 bases). The CDR3 extends over 12 amino acids. Germline V gene sequence: CDR1 LGHDT, CDR2 YNNKEL (reference sequence). For the CDR3, the DNA is TGTGCAGTCGGGGGGCGAGGCACTGAAGCTTTCTTT. Translating it yields CAVGGRGTEAFF.

V and J are TRBV7-2 and TRBJ2-1, with 10 nucleotides matching TRBD2. J was trimmed by 10 bases and V by 1 base; bases with no gene match: 16. Looked up from germline, CDR1 is SGHTA and CDR2 is FQGNSA. The CDR3 is 18 residues long. In DNA form, the CDR3 reads TGTGCCAGCAGCTTAGGGGTTCTAGCGGGGGCCTGGATCACGGAGCAGTTCTTC. Translated: CASSLGVLAGAWITEQFF.

V usage is TRBV19 and J usage is TRBJ1-5; a possible D gene is TRBD1 (5 bases). Germline assignment: CDR1 LNHDA and CDR2 SQIVND (reference sequence). V lost 1 base and J lost 7, with 8 bases in between. There are 13 residues in the CDR3. CDR3 residues: CASSIGGSQPQHF. The CDR3 DNA reads as TGTGCCAGTAGTATAGGGGGCTCACAGCCCCAGCATTTT.

V gene TRBV25-1 combines with J gene TRBJ1-6, with a possible D match to TRBD1 (6 bases). CDR1 is MGHDK, CDR2 SYGVNS, per germline. This CDR3 has 14 residues. The ends were cut back, 4 bases at V and 8 bases at J, with 12 bases in the middle. The CDR3 loop is CASSGPGEHSPLHF. In DNA form, the CDR3 reads TGTGCCAGCAGTGGGCCAGGGGAGCATTCACCCCTCCACTTT.

CDR3 nucleotides: TGTGCCAGCAGCTTGGAGAACAGGGGCGGGTATGGCTACACCTTC. Translated, it gives CASSLENRGGYGYTF. The gene calls are TRBV5-5 and TRBJ1-2; 7 bases line up with TRBD1. The CDR3 is 15 residues long. Germline values: CDR1 SGHKS, CDR2 YYEKEE (reference sequence). Trimming took 0 bases from V and 5 from J; bases not matched to a gene: 7.

This rearrangement joins TRBV2 to TRBJ2-2, with 9 bases fitting TRBD1. With V trimmed by 1 base and J by 4 bases, 7 bases remained unmatched. From germline, CDR1 is SNHLY and CDR2 FYNNEI. The CDR3 has 17 residues. The CDR3 DNA reads TGTGCCAGCAGTGAAGGGATGGGACAGGGTCGCACCGGGGAGCTGTTTTTT. Its translation: CASSEGMGQGRTGELFF.

The chain joins TRBV30 to TRBJ1-4; D remains unclear. V was trimmed by 0 bases and J by 8 bases, leaving 16 bases between them. In germline, CDR1 is GTSNPN, CDR2 SVGIG (reference sequence). The CDR3 has 15 residues. CDR3 nucleotides: TGTGCCTGGAGTGTACGAGGCCTCGGAAGCGAAAAACTGTTTTTT. Protein: CAWSVRGLGSEKLFF.

The J gene is TRBJ1-2, the V gene TRBV15, with a tentative D call TRBD1 (6 bases). Trimming removed 0 bases from V and 3 bases from J, with 26 bases in between. Germline V lookup: CDR1 LNHNV, CDR2 YYDKDF (reference sequence). The CDR3 spans 20 residues. The CDR3 sequence: CATSRDTLPIRDIWDYGYTF. For the CDR3, the DNA is TGTGCCACCAGCAGAGATACGCTACCGATCCGGGACATCTGGGACTATGGCTACACCTTC.

This chain uses TRBV19 with TRBJ1-1; D might be TRBD1 (5 bases). The CDR3 has 15 residues. V was shortened by 6 bases and J by 2 bases, with 16 bases between the two germline ends. Per the germline V gene, CDR1 is LNHDA and CDR2 is SQIVND (reference sequence). CDR3: CASRAPGGVNTEAFF. The CDR3 coding sequence is TGTGCCAGTAGGGCTCCGGGGGGGGTTAACACTGAAGCTTTCTTT. Using reference TRBV19 and TRBJ1-1 for the parts outside the CDR3, the full variable domain is DGGITQSPKYLFRKEGQNVTLSCEQNLNHDAMYWYRQDPGQGLRLIYYSQIVNDFQKGDIAEGYSVSREKKESFPLTVTSAQKNPTAFYLCASRAPGGVNTEAFFGQGTRLTVV.

This clone was observed a single time. The chain uses TRBV10-3 and TRBJ1-5; 7 positions match TRBD1. Germline V lookup: CDR1 ENHRY, CDR2 SYGVKD. V lost 6 bases and J lost 7; bases outside the gene matches: 6. The CDR3 consists of 13 residues. CDR3 sequence (DNA): TGTGCCATCAGCCAGGGGGAGAGGCAGCCCCAGCATTTT. This codes for CAISQGERQPQHF.

This clone was counted a single time. This rearrangement joins TRBV7-9 to TRBJ1-2; D is unresolved. CDR3 length: 13 residues. CDR1 and CDR2 (germline): SEHNR, FQNEAQ (reference sequence). The V and J ends lost 0 bases and 8 bases respectively, with 10 bases between them. The CDR3 sequence: CASSLAQDPGYTF. The CDR3 DNA follows: TGTGCCAGCAGCTTAGCCCAGGATCCAGGCTACACCTTC.

The rearrangement joins TRBV6-5 to TRBJ2-7, with D perhaps TRBD2 (6 bases). V was trimmed by 5 bases and J by 2 bases, leaving 16 bases between them. This CDR3 has 15 residues. Per the germline V gene, CDR1 is MNHEY and CDR2 is SVGAGI. This CDR3 is CASSLLAHGTYEQYF. In DNA form, the CDR3 reads TGTGCCAGCAGTCTTCTAGCGCACGGGACCTACGAGCAGTACTTC.

This clone was seen a few times. In DNA, the CDR3 is TGTGCCAGCAGCTTAGAGGCAAATCAGCCCCAGCATTTT. This gives the protein CASSLEANQPQHF. This rearrangement joins TRBV7-3 to TRBJ1-5, with no clear D. Per germline, CDR1 SGHTA and CDR2 FQGTGA. V was shortened by 2 bases and J by 4 bases, with 6 bases between the two germline ends. The CDR3 runs to 13 residues. The full variable domain, in which reference TRBV7-3 and TRBJ1-5 provide the parts outside the CDR3, is GAGVSQTPSNKVTEKGKYVELRCDPISGHTALYWYRQSLGQGPEFLIYFQGTGAADDSGLPNDRFFAVRPEGSVSTLKIQRTERGDSAVYLCASSLEANQPQHFGDGTRLSIL.

The chain uses TRBV5-1 and TRBJ2-2, with 9 bases fitting TRBD1. Trimming cost V 4 bases and J 1 base; bases outside gene matches: 5. CDR3 size: 16 residues. Germline V lookup: CDR1 SGHRS, CDR2 YFSETQ. The CDR3 here is CASSQRQGVNTGELFF. CDR3 coding DNA: TGCGCCAGCAGCCAAAGACAGGGGGTGAACACCGGGGAGCTGTTTTTT.

V is TRBV14 and J is TRBJ1-4; D uncertain. Looked up from germline, CDR1 is SGHDN and CDR2 is FVKESK. Trimming shortened V by 1 base and J by 7 bases, and 7 bases separated the two germline ends. The CDR3 is made up of 13 amino acids. The DNA for the CDR3 is TGTGCCAGCAGCCAAGGCGCCGGTGAAAAACTGTTTTTT. Its translation: CASSQGAGEKLFF.

This chain joins TRBV7-6 and TRBJ1-3; TRBD1 aligns across 11 bases. The CDR3 covers 16 residues. CDR1 is SGHVS and CDR2 is FNYEAQ in the germline V gene. V trimming: 4 bases; J trimming: 1 base; junction bases outside the gene matches: 3. CDR3 loop: CASSSGQGASGNTIYF. DNA of the CDR3: TGTGCCAGCAGCTCTGGACAGGGGGCATCTGGAAACACCATATATTTT.

The rearrangement uses TRBV7-2 and TRBJ2-2, with D maybe TRBD2 (5 bases). Germline lookup yields CDR1 SGHTA and CDR2 FQGNSA. V was cut by 0 bases and J by 5 bases, with 13 bases left in between. The CDR3 extends over 16 amino acids. The CDR3 bases are TGTGCCAGCAGCTTAGCCGGGGTGCCGGGGACCGGGGAGCTGTTTTTT. Translated: CASSLAGVPGTGELFF. The full variable domain, in which reference TRBV7-2 and TRBJ2-2 provide the parts outside the CDR3, is GAGVSQSPSNKVTEKGKDVELRCDPISGHTALYWYRQSLGQGLEFLIYFQGNSAPDKSGLPSDRFSAERTGGSVSTLTIQRTQQEDSAVYLCASSLAGVPGTGELFFGEGSRLTVL.

V usage is TRBV11-2 and J usage is TRBJ1-3, with D possibly being TRBD1 (5 bases). The CDR3 length is 17 residues. Germline values: CDR1 SGHAT, CDR2 FQNNGV. V was pared by 2 bases and J by 1 base, with 15 bases between. The CDR3 DNA reads TGTGCCAGCAGCTTAACGGCGGGGCGGAGATCTGGAAACACCATATATTTT. Protein sequence: CASSLTAGRRSGNTIYF.